This T cell receptor (beta chain) derives from a study of blood T cells in healthy people across ages. In the study overall: Roughly one uniquely barcoded beta molecule per two T cells was captured.

Study-wide results and caveats: The study regarded diversity estimates from one million T cells as underestimates.

Through a sample-barcoded 5' primer and a J-beta primer mix, a second PCR was run for about 7 to 12 cycles. Every single cDNA molecule received a tag from a template-switch adaptor with 12 random nucleotides. Each CDR3 protein gets one entry after TCRdb re-called the 5' RACE reads with MiXCR. The table includes 1.8 million or so distinct CDR3 sequences, about 39% detected once. The CDR3 has 15 amino acids. CDR1 SQVTM and CDR2 ANQGSEA come from the germline V gene. This clonotype was seen a handful of times. Its antigen is not identified. V and J are TRBV29-1 and TRBJ2-5, with D maybe TRBD2 (5 bases). This receptor was taken from a human donor in good health. Sequenced sample: blood. CDR3 DNA: TGCAGTTTTGGTTGGGGAGCAGGCTCTGGGGAGACCCAGTACTTC. Protein: CSFGWGAGSGETQYF.